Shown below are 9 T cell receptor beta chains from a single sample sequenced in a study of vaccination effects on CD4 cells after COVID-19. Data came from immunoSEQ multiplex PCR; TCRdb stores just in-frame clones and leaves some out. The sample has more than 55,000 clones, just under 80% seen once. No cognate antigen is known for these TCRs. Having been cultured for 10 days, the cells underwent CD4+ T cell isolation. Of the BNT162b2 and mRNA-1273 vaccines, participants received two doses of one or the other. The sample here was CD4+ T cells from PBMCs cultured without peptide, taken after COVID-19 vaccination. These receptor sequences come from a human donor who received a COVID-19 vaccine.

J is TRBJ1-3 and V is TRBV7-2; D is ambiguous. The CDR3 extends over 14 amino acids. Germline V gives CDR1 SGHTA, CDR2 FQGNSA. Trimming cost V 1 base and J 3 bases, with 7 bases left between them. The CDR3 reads CASSLGGNGNTIYF. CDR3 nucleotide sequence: TGTGCCAGCAGCTTAGGTGGAAATGGAAACACCATATATTTT.

CDR3 in DNA: TGTGCCAGCAGCCTTCGGCGCCCGGGACAAGAGACCCAGTACTTC. It is translated as CASSLRRPGQETQYF. The chain couples TRBV7-8 to TRBJ2-5, with D tentatively TRBD2 (5 bases). This CDR3 region has 15 residues. Germline CDR1 reads SGHVS; CDR2 reads FQNEAQ. Trimming took 5 bases from V and 2 from J, leaving 15 bases between them.

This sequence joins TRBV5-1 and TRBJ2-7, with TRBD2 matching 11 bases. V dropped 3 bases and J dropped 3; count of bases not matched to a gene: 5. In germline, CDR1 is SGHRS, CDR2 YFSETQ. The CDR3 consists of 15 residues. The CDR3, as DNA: TGCGCCAGCAGCTCTCAACTAGCGGGAGTCTACGAGCAGTACTTC. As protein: CASSSQLAGVYEQYF. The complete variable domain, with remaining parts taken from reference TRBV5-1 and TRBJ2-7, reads KAGVTQTPRYLIKTRGQQVTLSCSPISGHRSVSWYQQTPGQGLQFLFEYFSETQRNKGNFPGRFSGRQFSNSRSEMNVSTLELGDSALYLCASSSQLAGVYEQYFGPGTRLTVT.

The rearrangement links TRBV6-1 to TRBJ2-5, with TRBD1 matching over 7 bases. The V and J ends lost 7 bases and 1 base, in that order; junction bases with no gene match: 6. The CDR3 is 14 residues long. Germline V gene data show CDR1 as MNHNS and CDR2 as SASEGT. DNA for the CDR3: TGTGCCAGCAATCGGGACAGTACCCAAGAGACCCAGTACTTC. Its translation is CASNRDSTQETQYF.

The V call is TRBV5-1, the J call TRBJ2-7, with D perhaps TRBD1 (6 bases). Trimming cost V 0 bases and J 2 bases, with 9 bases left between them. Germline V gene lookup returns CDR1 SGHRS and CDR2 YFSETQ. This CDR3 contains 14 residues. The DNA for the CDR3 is TGCGCCAGCAGCTTGGAACAGGGTACCTACGAGCAGTACTTC. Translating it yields CASSLEQGTYEQYF.

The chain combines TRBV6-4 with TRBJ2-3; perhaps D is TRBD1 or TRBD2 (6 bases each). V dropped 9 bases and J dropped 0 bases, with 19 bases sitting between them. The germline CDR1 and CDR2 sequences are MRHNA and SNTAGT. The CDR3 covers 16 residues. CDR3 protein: CASRSYRGPSTDTQYF. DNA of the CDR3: TGTGCCAGTCGCTCGTATCGGGGGCCTAGCACAGATACGCAGTATTTT.

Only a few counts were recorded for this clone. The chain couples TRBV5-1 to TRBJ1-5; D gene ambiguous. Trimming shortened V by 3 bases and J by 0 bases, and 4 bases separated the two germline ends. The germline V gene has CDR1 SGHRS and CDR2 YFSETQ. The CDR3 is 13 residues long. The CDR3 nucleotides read TGCGCCAGCAGCTGGGATAGCAATCAGCCCCAGCATTTT. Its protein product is CASSWDSNQPQHF.

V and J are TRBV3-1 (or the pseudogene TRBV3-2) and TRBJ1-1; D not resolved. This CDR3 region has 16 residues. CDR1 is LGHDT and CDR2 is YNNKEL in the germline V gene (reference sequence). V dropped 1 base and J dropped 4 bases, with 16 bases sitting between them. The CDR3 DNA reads TGTGCCAGCAGCCAAGCCCCCGGTTTGTGGGGCACTGAAGCTTTCTTT. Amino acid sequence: CASSQAPGLWGTEAFF.

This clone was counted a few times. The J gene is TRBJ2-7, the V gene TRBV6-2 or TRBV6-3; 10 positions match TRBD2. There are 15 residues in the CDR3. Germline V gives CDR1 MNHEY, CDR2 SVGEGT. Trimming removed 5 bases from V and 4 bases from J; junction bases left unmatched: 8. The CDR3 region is CASSPHSGGNYEQYF. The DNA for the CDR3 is TGTGCCAGCAGTCCCCATAGCGGGGGGAATTACGAGCAGTACTTC.